This TCR beta chain comes out of a study of tumor and adjacent non-tumor tissue in lung cancer. Study-level background: There were 12 adenocarcinoma, 2 squamous cell carcinoma and 1 small cell lung cancer cases.

The template was RNA from unsorted bulk tissue. Trimming took 10 bases from V and 5 from J; bases not matched to a gene: 14. The CDR3 runs 16 residues. Germline CDR1 SGHAT, CDR2 FQDESV (reference sequence). TCRbeta libraries were built with three rounds of nested PCR, modified from ARM-PCR. TCRdb analysed the multiplex PCR reads with MiXCR anew, one entry per CDR3 protein. The top ten hold 28% of the sample, which has tens of thousands of distinct CDR3 sequences, 60% to 75% seen once. The chain links TRBV11-1 to TRBJ2-3; 11 bases are a match to TRBD1. Sequenced sample: lung tumor tissue. This clonotype was obtained from a man between 60 and 75 years old with non-small cell lung cancer. The chain's CDR3 is CANCPDRGRSGDTQYF. CDR3 nucleotides: TGTGCCAACTGCCCGGACAGGGGGCGTTCCGGAGATACGCAGTATTTT.